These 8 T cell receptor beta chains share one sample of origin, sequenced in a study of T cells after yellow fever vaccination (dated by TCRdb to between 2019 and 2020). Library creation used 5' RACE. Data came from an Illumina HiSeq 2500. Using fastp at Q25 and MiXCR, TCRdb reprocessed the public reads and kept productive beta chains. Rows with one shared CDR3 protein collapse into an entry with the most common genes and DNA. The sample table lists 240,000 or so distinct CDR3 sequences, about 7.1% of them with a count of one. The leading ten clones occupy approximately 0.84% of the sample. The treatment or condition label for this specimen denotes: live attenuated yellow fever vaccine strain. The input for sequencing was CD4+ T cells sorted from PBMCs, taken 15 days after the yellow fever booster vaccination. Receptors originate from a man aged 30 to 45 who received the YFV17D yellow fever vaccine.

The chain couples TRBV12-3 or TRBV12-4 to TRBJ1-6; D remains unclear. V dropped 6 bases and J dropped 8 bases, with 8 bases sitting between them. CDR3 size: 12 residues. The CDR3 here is CASREGHSPLHF. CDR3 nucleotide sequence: TGTGCCAGCAGAGAGGGCCATTCACCCCTCCACTTT.

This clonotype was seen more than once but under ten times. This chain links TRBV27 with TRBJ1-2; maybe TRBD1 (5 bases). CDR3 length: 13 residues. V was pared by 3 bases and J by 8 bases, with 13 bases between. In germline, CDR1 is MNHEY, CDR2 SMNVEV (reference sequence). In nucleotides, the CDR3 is TGTGCCAGCAGTTTCCGCGGGGGGGAGGGCTACACCTTC. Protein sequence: CASSFRGGEGYTF.

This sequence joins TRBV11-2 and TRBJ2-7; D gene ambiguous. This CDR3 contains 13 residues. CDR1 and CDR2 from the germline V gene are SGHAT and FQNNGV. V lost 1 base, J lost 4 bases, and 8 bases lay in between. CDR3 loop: CASSLVPQYEQYF. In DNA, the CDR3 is TGTGCCAGCAGCTTAGTCCCACAGTACGAGCAGTACTTC.

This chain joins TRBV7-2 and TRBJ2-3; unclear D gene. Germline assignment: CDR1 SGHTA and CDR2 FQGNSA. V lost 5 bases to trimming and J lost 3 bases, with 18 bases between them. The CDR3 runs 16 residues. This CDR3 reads CASSKGIQTSTDTQYF. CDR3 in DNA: TGTGCCAGCAGCAAAGGGATTCAAACCTCTACAGATACGCAGTATTTT. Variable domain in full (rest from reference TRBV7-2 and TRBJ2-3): GAGVSQSPSNKVTEKGKDVELRCDPISGHTALYWYRQSLGQGLEFLIYFQGNSAPDKSGLPSDRFSAERTGGSVSTLTIQRTQQEDSAVYLCASSKGIQTSTDTQYFGPGTRLTVL.

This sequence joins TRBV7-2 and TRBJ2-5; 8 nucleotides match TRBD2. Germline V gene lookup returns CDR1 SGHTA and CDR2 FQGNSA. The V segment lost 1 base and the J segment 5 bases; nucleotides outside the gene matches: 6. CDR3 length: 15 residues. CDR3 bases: TGTGCCAGCAGCTTAGTGGGACTAGGTCCCGAGACCCAGTACTTC. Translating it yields CASSLVGLGPETQYF.

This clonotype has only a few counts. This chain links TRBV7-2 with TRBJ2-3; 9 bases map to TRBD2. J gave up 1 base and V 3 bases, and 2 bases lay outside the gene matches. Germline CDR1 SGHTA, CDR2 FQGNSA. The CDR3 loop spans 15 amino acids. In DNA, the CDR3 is TGTGCCAGCAGCTTTTTAGCGGGGGGCACAGATACGCAGTATTTT. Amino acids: CASSFLAGGTDTQYF.

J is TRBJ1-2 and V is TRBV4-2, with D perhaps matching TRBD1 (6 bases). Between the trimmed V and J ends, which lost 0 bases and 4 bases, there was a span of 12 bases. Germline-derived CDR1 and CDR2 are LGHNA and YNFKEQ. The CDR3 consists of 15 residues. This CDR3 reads CASSQDPGQLYGYTF. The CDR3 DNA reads TGTGCCAGCAGCCAAGACCCCGGACAGCTCTATGGCTACACCTTC.

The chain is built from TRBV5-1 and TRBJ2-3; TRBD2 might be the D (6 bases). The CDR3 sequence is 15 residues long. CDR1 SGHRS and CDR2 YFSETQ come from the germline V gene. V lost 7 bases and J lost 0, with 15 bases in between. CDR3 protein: CASGRDFHSTDTQYF. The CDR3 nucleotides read TGCGCCAGCGGCCGGGACTTCCATAGCACAGATACGCAGTATTTT.